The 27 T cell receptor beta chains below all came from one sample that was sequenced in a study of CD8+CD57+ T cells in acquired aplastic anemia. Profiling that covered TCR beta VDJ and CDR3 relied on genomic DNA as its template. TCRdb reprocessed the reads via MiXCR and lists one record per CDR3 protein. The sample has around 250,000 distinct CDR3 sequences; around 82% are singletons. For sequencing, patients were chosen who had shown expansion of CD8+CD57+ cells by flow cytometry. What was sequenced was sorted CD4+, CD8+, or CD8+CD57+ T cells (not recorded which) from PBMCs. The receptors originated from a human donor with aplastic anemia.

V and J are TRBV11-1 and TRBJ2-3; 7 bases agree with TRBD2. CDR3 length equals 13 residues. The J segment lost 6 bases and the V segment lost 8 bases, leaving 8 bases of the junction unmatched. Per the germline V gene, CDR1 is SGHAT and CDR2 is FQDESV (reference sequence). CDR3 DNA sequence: TGTGCCAGCGGCGTAGCGGGCAGTGATACGCAGTATTTT. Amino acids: CASGVAGSDTQYF.

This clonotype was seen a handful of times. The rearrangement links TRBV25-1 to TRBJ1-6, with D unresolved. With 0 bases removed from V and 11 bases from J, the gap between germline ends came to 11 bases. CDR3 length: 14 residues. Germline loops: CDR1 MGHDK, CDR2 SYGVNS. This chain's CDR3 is CASSEYNGVPPLHF. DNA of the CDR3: TGTGCCAGCAGTGAATATAATGGCGTCCCACCCCTCCACTTT.

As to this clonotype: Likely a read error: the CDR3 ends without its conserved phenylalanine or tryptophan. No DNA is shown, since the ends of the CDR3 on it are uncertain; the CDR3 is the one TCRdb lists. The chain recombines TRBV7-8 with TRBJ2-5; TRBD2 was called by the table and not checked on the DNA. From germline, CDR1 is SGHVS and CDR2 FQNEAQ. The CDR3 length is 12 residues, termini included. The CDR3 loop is CARSGARGPQKH.

CDR3 sequence: CASSPREGATF. CDR3 coding DNA: TGTGCCAGCAGTCCCAGGGAAGGGGCCACCTTC. J is TRBJ1-2 and V is TRBV2; D is possibly TRBD1 (5 bases). V lost 5 bases and J 13 bases, leaving 14 bases between the germline ends. The V gene's germline CDR1 is SNHLY and CDR2 FYNNEI. There are 11 residues in the CDR3.

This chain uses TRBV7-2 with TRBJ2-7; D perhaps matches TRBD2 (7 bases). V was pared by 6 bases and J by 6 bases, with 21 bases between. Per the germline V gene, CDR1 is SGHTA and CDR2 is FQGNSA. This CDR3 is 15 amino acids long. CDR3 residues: CASSDGGGIDTEQYF. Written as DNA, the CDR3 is TGTGCCAGCAGTGACGGCGGGGGCATAGACACCGAGCAGTACTTC.

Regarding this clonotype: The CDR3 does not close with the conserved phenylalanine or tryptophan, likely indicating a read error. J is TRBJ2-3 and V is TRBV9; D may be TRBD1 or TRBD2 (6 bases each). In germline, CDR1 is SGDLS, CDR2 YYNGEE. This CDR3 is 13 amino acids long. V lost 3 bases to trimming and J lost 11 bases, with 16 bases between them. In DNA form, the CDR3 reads TGTGCCAGCAGCGACGGGGGCGAAGAGAAGCAGTATGTT. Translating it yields CASSDGGEEKQYV.

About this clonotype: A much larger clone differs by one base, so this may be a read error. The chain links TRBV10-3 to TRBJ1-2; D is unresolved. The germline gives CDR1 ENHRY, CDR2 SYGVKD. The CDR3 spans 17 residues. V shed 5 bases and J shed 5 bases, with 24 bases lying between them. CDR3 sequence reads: CAISFGKGSSYRYGYTF. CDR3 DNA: TGTGCCATCAGTTTTGGAAAAGGGTCCTCTTACCGATATGGCTACACCTTC.

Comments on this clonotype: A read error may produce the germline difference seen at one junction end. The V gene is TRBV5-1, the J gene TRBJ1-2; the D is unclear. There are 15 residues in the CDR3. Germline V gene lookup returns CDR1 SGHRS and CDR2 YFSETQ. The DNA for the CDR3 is TGTGCCAGCAGCTTTCATCCAGACGGCACCTATGGCTACACCTTC. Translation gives CASSFHPDGTYGYTF.

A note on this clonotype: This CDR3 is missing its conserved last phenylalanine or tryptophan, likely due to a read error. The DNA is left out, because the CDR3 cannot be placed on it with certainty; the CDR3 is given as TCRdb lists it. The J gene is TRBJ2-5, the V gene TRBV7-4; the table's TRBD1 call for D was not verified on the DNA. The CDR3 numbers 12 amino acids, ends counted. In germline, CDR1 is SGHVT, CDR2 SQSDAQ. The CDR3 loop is CAVSGGAKTEDT.

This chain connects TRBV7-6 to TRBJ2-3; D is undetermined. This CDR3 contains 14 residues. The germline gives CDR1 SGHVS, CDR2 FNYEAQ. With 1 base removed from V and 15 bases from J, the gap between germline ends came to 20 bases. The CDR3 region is CASSLGSGQAFFYF. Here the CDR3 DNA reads TGTGCCAGCAGCTTAGGGTCAGGTCAAGCTTTCTTTTATTTT.

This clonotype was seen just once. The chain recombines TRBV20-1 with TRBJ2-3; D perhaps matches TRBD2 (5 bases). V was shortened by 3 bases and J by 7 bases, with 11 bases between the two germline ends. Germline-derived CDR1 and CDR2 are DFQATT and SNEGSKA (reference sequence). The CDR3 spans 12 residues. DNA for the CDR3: TGCAGTGCTAGTGCTAGCTCAAATACGCAGTATTTT. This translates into CSASASSNTQYF.

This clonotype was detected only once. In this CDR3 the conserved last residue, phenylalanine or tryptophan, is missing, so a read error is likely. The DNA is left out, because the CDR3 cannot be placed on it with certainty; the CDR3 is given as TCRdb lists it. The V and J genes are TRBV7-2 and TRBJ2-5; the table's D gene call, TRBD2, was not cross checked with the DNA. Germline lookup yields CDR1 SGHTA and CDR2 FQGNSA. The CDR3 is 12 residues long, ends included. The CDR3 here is CASSSAGGTDAQ.

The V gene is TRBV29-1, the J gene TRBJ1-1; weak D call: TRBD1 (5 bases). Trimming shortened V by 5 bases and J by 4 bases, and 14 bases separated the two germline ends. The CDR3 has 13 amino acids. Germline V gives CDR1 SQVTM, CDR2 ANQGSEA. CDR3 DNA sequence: TGCAGCGTTCCGGGACGGGGAGGCACTGAAGCTTTCTTT. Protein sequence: CSVPGRGGTEAFF.

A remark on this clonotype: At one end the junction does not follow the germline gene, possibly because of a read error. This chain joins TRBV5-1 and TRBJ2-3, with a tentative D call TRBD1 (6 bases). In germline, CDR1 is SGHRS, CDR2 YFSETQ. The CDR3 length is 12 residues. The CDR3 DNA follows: TGTGCCAGCAGCTCAGGGGCCAGGGGCTTGTATTTT. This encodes CASSSGARGLYF.

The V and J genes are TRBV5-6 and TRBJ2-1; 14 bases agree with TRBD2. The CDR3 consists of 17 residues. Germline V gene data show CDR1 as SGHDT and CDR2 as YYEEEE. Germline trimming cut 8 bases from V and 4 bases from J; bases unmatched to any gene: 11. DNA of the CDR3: TGTGCCAGTAGCACTATGACTAGCGGGAGGGAATACAATGAGCAGTTCTTC. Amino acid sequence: CASSTMTSGREYNEQFF.

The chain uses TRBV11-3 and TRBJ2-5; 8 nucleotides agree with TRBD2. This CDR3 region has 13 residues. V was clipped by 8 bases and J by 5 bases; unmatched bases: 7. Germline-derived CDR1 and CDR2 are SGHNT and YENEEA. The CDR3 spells CASARTSFETQYF. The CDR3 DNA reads TGTGCCAGCGCTCGGACTAGCTTCGAGACCCAGTACTTC. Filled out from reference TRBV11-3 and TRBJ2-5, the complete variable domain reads EAGVVQSPRYKIIEKKQPVAFWCNPISGHNTLYWYLQNLGQGPELLIRYENEEAVDDSQLPKDRFSAERLKGVDSTLKIQPAELGDSAVYLCASARTSFETQYFGPGTRLLVL.

The CDR3 region is CASSLVSWRTLGKFF. The CDR3 DNA follows: TGTGCCAGCAGCTTAGTTAGTTGGCGAACTCTCGGGAAGTTCTTC. The chain carries TRBV14 and TRBJ2-1; a weak D match, TRBD2 (5 bases). V dropped 5 bases and J dropped 14 bases, with 25 bases sitting between them. The CDR3 covers 15 residues. Germline CDR1 and CDR2: SGHDN and FVKESK.

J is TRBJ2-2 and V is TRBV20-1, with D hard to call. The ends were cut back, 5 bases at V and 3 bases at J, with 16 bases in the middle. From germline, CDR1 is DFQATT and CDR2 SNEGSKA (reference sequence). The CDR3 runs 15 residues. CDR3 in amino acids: CSAARLVGDTGELFF. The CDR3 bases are TGCAGTGCTGCACGGCTGGTTGGTGACACCGGGGAGCTGTTTTTT.

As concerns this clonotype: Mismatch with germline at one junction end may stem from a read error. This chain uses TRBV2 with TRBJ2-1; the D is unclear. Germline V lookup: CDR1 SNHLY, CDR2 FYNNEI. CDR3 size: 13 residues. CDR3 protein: CASSRSATNKQFF. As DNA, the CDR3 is TGTGCTAGCAGCCGCTCGGCCACCAATAAGCAGTTCTTC.

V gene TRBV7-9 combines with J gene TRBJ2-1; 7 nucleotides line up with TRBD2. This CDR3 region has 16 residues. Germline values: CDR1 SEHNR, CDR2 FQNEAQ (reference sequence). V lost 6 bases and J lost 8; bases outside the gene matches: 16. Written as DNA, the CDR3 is TGTGCCAGCAGTTGTCAAAGAAGCGGGGAGAGGCATGAGCAGTTCTTC. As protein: CASSCQRSGERHEQFF.

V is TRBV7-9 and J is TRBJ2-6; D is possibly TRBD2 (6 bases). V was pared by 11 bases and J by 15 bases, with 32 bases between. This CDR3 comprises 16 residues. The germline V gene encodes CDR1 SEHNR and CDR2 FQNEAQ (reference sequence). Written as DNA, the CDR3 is TGTGCCTACGAGGTAGCGGCGTGCCAAGAGACCCAGTACCTGACTTTC. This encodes CAYEVAACQETQYLTF.

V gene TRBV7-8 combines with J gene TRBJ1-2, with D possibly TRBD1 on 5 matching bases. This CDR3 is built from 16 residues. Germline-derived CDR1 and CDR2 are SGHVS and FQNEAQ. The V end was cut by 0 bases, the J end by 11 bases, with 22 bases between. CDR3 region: CASSLAGDPDTHYYTF. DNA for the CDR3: TGTGCCAGCAGCTTAGCGGGGGACCCCGATACGCATTATTACACCTTC.

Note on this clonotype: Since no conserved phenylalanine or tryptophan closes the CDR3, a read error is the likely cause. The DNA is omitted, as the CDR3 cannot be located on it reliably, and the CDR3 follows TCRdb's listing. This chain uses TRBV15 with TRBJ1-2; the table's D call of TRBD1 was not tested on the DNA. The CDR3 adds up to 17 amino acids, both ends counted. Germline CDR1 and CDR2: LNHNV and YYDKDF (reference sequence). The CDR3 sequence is CATSRDRQGGNEQFFGP.

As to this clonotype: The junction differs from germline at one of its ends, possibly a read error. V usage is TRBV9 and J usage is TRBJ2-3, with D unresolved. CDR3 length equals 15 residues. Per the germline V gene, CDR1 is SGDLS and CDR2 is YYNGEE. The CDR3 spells CASSVFRPGTDMQYF. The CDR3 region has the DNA TGTGCCAGCAGCGTATTTAGACCCGGCACAGATATGCAGTATTTT.

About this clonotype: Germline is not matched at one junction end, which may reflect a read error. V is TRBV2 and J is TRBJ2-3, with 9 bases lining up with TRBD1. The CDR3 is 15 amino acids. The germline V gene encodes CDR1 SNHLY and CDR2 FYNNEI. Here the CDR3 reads CASSGGGQGNNTQFF. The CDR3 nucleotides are TGTGCCAGCAGTGGAGGGGGACAGGGCAACAATACGCAGTTTTTT.

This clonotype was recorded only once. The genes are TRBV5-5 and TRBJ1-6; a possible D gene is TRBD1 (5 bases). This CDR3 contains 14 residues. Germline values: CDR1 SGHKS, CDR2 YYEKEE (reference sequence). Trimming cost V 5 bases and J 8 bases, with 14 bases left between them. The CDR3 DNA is TGTGCCAGCAGATCAGACAGCGGGCATTCACCCCTCCACTTT. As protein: CASRSDSGHSPLHF.

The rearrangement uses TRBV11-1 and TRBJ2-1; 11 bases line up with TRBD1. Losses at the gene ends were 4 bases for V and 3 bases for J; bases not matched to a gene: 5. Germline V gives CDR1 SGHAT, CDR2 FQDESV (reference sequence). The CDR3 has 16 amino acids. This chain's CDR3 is CASSSRDRGDYNEQFF. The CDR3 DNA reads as TGTGCCAGCAGCTCACGGGACAGGGGGGACTACAATGAGCAGTTCTTC.